This T cell receptor (beta chain) is drawn from a study of beta chain features in type 1 diabetes. Notes on the study in general: Researchers report that Type 1 diabetes patients had moderately but significantly shorter TCRB CDR3s across all four CD4+ subsets.

The CDR3 contains 12 residues. Trimming took 0 bases from V and 8 from J, leaving 6 bases between them. The germline CDR1 and CDR2 sequences are SGHNT and YYREEE (reference sequence). This clone has a handful of counts. Its antigen is undetermined. Expressed TCRB transcripts got sequenced, as all isolated RNA was reverse transcribed. Repertoires were generated with immunoSEQ multiplex PCR, while TCRdb's copy carries only in-frame clones and drops some. Of roughly 300,000 clones in the sample, around 9.3% are singletons; the top ten hold around 1%. Sequencing was performed on central memory CD4+ T cells from blood. The chain couples TRBV5-4 to TRBJ2-1; the D is unclear. This clonotype was sampled from a man younger than 40 with type 1 diabetes. The CDR3 DNA sequence: TGTGCCAGCAGCTTGGATATACATGAGCAGTTCTTC. Its protein is CASSLDIHEQFF. Full variable domain (outside the CDR3, taken from reference TRBV5-4 and TRBJ2-1): ETGVTQSPTHLIKTRGQQVTLRCSSQSGHNTVSWYQQALGQGPQFIFQYYREEENGRGNFPPRFSGLQFPNYSSELNVNALELDDSALYLCASSLDIHEQFFGPGTRLTVL.